In this sample, the clone carrying this TCR beta chain turned up many times. The antigen is not known. The sample comes from a study of T cell repertoires in cytomegalovirus infection. Study context: Both a matching HLA type and CMV infection were indicated by public TCR beta signatures. General observations from the study: In two of eight donors, the top clonotype was HLA-C-restricted CMV-specific.

TCRdb reprocessed the reads with MiXCR, giving one entry per CDR3 protein. The sample shows roughly 500,000 distinct CDR3 sequences, 33% of them seen only once. The CDR3 length is 14 residues. The germline V gene encodes CDR1 SGHAT and CDR2 FQNNGV. Deletions cut 2 bases from V and 2 bases from J, with 9 bases between. The gene calls are TRBV11-2 and TRBJ1-2; D gene ambiguous. The source of this sequence is a human donor in good health (CMV status not recorded). Some clones in this sample may be carry-over from other donors' samples. Sequencing was performed on cultured PBMCs, taken from culture after CMV antigen stimulation. The CDR3, as DNA: TGTGCCAGCAGCTTAAATGCAGCCAACTATGGCTACACCTTC. As protein: CASSLNAANYGYTF.